Presented here are 6 T cell receptor beta chains from one specimen sequenced in a study of cytomegalovirus exposure and HLA in healthy donors. The PCR used 60 Vbeta and 13 Jbeta primers. Profiling relied on immunoSEQ multiplex PCR, and the TCRdb table lists in-frame clones only, not all of them. Seen here are 170,000 or so clones, about four fifths observed once, and the top ten hold about 4.9%. Sequencing used PBMCs. The receptors stem from a girl aged 5 to 17 in good health and CMV-seropositive.

The J gene is TRBJ1-3, the V gene TRBV6-1; D remains ambiguous. The V end lost 1 base, the J end lost 0 bases, and 7 bases lay between the germline ends. This CDR3 spans 15 amino acids. CDR1 is MNHNS and CDR2 is SASEGT in the germline V gene. The DNA for the CDR3 is TGTGCCAGCAGTGAAGGGAGGAGCTCTGGAAACACCATATATTTT. Its protein product is CASSEGRSSGNTIYF.

The chain carries TRBV2 and TRBJ2-1; D may be TRBD1 (6 bases). The germline gives CDR1 SNHLY, CDR2 FYNNEI. The CDR3 runs to 13 residues. The V and J ends lost 4 bases and 3 bases respectively, with 7 bases between them. The chain's CDR3 is CASSGTVYNEQFF. The CDR3 bases are TGTGCCAGCAGTGGGACAGTCTACAATGAGCAGTTCTTC.

The chain couples TRBV6-1 to TRBJ1-2; no firm D call. The CDR3 runs to 13 residues. Germline CDR1 and CDR2: MNHNS and SASEGT. V lost 1 base to trimming and J lost 4 bases, with 7 bases between them. CDR3 nucleotides: TGTGCCAGCAGTGAAGGCCAGGTCTATGGCTACACCTTC. Translation: CASSEGQVYGYTF.

The chain is built from TRBV19 and TRBJ2-2; a weak D match, TRBD2 (6 bases). Trimming stripped 9 bases from V and 4 bases from J, with 18 bases between. CDR1 is LNHDA, CDR2 SQIVND, per germline (reference sequence). The CDR3 has 15 residues. CDR3 bases: TGTGCCAGCCGGAGGGTGGGGGTGGCCACCGGGGAGCTGTTTTTT. This sequence encodes CASRRVGVATGELFF.

This clone was observed once. The chain recombines TRBV27 with TRBJ2-3, with D perhaps TRBD1 (5 bases). Trimming removed 2 bases at V and 4 bases at J, with 19 bases between. The CDR3 has 17 amino acids. CDR1 and CDR2 from the germline V gene are MNHEY and SMNVEV (reference sequence). The CDR3 loop is CASSLTSPTKGPDTQYF. The CDR3, as DNA: TGTGCCAGCAGTTTAACCAGCCCCACTAAGGGGCCAGATACGCAGTATTTT.

The genes are TRBV27 and TRBJ1-2, with TRBD1 matching over 10 bases. Germline-derived CDR1 and CDR2 are MNHEY and SMNVEV (reference sequence). This CDR3 has 12 residues. V was clipped by 7 bases and J by 7 bases; unmatched bases: 3. CDR3 sequence (DNA): TGTGCCAGCACGGACAGGGGGGGTGGCTACACCTTC. It codes for CASTDRGGGYTF.